This entry lists 16 T cell receptor beta chains sequenced from one sample in a study of blood T cell repertoires in COVID-19. Only in-frame clones appear in the TCRdb table, and some are missing; sequencing was by immunoSEQ multiplex PCR. The sample holds 100,000 to 120,000 clones, about three quarters seen once. Material: peripheral blood. The origin of the receptors is a woman between 65 and 79 years old with acute or convalescent COVID-19.

This clone was seen only a few times. The rearrangement links TRBV5-1 to TRBJ1-2; 7 nucleotides line up with TRBD1. This CDR3 spans 14 amino acids. In germline, CDR1 is SGHRS, CDR2 YFSETQ. V was clipped by 5 bases and J by 6 bases; unmatched bases: 10. The chain's CDR3 is CASRYITGEHGYTF. In DNA, the CDR3 is TGCGCCAGCAGATATATTACAGGGGAGCATGGCTACACCTTC. Combining the CDR3 with reference TRBV5-1 and TRBJ1-2 gives the whole variable domain KAGVTQTPRYLIKTRGQQVTLSCSPISGHRSVSWYQQTPGQGLQFLFEYFSETQRNKGNFPGRFSGRQFSNSRSEMNVSTLELGDSALYLCASRYITGEHGYTFGSGTRLTVV.

This chain connects TRBV7-2 to TRBJ2-5; D is undetermined. The V gene lost 1 base and the J gene lost 1 base, with 7 bases spanning the gap. The CDR3 contains 14 residues. Germline V lookup: CDR1 SGHTA, CDR2 FQGNSA. The CDR3 DNA reads as TGTGCCAGCAGCTTAGTGGCGGCCCAAGAGACCCAGTACTTC. Protein: CASSLVAAQETQYF.

V and J are TRBV7-9 and TRBJ1-1; D gene uncertain. The V and J ends lost 5 bases and 2 bases respectively, with 15 bases between them. Germline CDR1 is SEHNR and CDR2 is FQNEAQ (reference sequence). This CDR3 contains 15 residues. Here the CDR3 DNA reads TGTGCCAGCAGCCCCCCCCGGGGAAAAAACACTGAAGCTTTCTTT. It yields the protein CASSPPRGKNTEAFF.

The rearrangement joins TRBV6-5 to TRBJ1-1; 8 bases align to TRBD1. Per the germline V gene, CDR1 is MNHEY and CDR2 is SVGAGI. The CDR3 extends over 13 amino acids. J lost 6 bases, V lost 10 bases, and 10 bases had no gene match. The CDR3 loop is CATTRGRRSEAFF. The CDR3 nucleotides read TGTGCCACAACCAGGGGGCGCAGGTCTGAAGCTTTCTTT.

The rearrangement joins TRBV6-6 to TRBJ2-7; TRBD2 is a possible D gene (5 bases). The germline V and J ends were trimmed by 2 bases and 2 bases, with 7 bases remaining between them. Germline V lookup: CDR1 MNHNY, CDR2 SVGAGI (reference sequence). The CDR3 has 13 amino acids. CDR3 coding DNA: TGTGCCAGCAGTTACCCTAGCCCCTACGAGCAGTACTTC. Protein: CASSYPSPYEQYF.

The chain is built from TRBV19 and TRBJ1-4; no definite D call. Between the trimmed V and J ends, which lost 3 bases and 7 bases, there was a span of 9 bases. The CDR3 has 13 residues. Germline V gene sequence: CDR1 LNHDA, CDR2 SQIVND (reference sequence). In nucleotides, the CDR3 is TGTGCCAGTAGTATTGAGGAGGGTGAAAAACTGTTTTTT. This sequence encodes CASSIEEGEKLFF.

The chain recombines TRBV15 with TRBJ2-5; unclear D gene. Germline V lookup: CDR1 LNHNV, CDR2 YYDKDF (reference sequence). Deletions cut 0 bases from V and 5 bases from J, with 4 bases between. The CDR3 length is 12 residues. The DNA of the CDR3 is TGTGCCACCAGCAGAGACTATGAGACCCAGTACTTC. Its protein product is CATSRDYETQYF.

This chain joins TRBV3-1 (or the pseudogene TRBV3-2) and TRBJ1-1; D not resolved. The CDR3 is 16 residues long. Germline lookup yields CDR1 LGHDT and CDR2 YNNKEL (reference sequence). V lost 0 bases and J lost 0, with 11 bases in between. The CDR3 DNA is TGTGCCAGCAGCCAAGAGTTAGGGAGGATGAACACTGAAGCTTTCTTT. Encoded protein: CASSQELGRMNTEAFF.

This clone came up a few times. This chain uses TRBV3-1 (or the pseudogene TRBV3-2) with TRBJ1-5; no reliable D call. The CDR3 loop spans 14 amino acids. The V gene lost 0 bases and the J gene lost 4 bases, with 7 bases spanning the gap. The germline CDR1 and CDR2 sequences are LGHDT and YNNKEL (reference sequence). CDR3 nucleotides: TGTGCCAGCAGCCAAGATCCGGGAAATCAGCCCCAGCATTTT. Residues: CASSQDPGNQPQHF.

Worth noting for this clone: The same CDR3 arises from other DNA sequences in this sample as well. V usage is TRBV7-2 and J usage is TRBJ2-3, with TRBD2 identical over 9 bases. Germline V gene sequence: CDR1 SGHTA, CDR2 FQGNSA. The trim removed 1 base at V and 3 bases at J, leaving 2 bases unmatched. The CDR3 consists of 15 residues. CDR3 residues: CASSLGRGGTDTQYF. The CDR3 coding sequence is TGTGCCAGCAGCTTAGGGCGGGGGGGGACAGATACGCAGTATTTT.

The chain carries TRBV19 and TRBJ1-5, with D maybe TRBD1 (6 bases). The CDR3 totals 14 residues. CDR1 and CDR2 from the germline V gene are LNHDA and SQIVND (reference sequence). Between the trimmed V and J ends, which lost 7 bases and 0 bases, there was a span of 10 bases. For the CDR3, the DNA is TGTGCCAGTAACAAACAGGGTAGCAATCAGCCCCAGCATTTT. The encoded protein is CASNKQGSNQPQHF.

The CDR3 reads CASSIDLVQPQHF. CDR3 bases: TGTGCCAGTAGTATAGATCTAGTACAGCCCCAGCATTTT. The chain has TRBV19 and TRBJ1-5, with D hard to call. In germline, CDR1 is LNHDA, CDR2 SQIVND (reference sequence). V was pared by 0 bases and J by 7 bases, with 7 bases between. This CDR3 spans 13 amino acids. Full variable domain (missing parts from reference TRBV19 and TRBJ1-5): DGGITQSPKYLFRKEGQNVTLSCEQNLNHDAMYWYRQDPGQGLRLIYYSQIVNDFQKGDIAEGYSVSREKKESFPLTVTSAQKNPTAFYLCASSIDLVQPQHFGDGTRLSIL.

This clone was counted once. In nucleotides, the CDR3 is TGTGCCAGCAGTTACTCGGCCGGTCAGGGCAAGAACACTGAAGCTTTCTTT. Translated: CASSYSAGQGKNTEAFF. The chain uses TRBV6-2 or TRBV6-3 and TRBJ1-1; possible D gene TRBD1, 5 bases. V lost 0 bases to trimming and J lost 1 base, with 15 bases between them. Germline V gene data show CDR1 as MNHEY and CDR2 as SVGEGT. The CDR3 totals 17 residues.

The V and J genes are TRBV5-1 and TRBJ2-3; 12 nucleotides line up with TRBD2. This CDR3 is built from 15 residues. V lost 3 bases and J lost 4; bases outside the gene matches: 3. Per germline, CDR1 SGHRS and CDR2 YFSETQ. The CDR3 DNA is TGCGCCAGCAGCTCAGGGACTAGCGGGTCAGATACGCAGTATTTT. Translated, it gives CASSSGTSGSDTQYF.

This sequence joins TRBV11-1 and TRBJ2-1, with TRBD2 identical over 11 bases. The CDR3 is 16 amino acids. CDR1 and CDR2 from the germline V gene are SGHAT and FQDESV (reference sequence). V lost 1 base to trimming and J lost 9 bases; unmatched junction nucleotides: 8. The CDR3 here is CASSLGQTSGVGEQFF. CDR3 coding DNA: TGTGCCAGCAGCTTAGGACAGACTAGCGGGGTGGGTGAGCAGTTCTTC. Supplemented by reference TRBV11-1 and TRBJ2-1, the full variable domain reads EAEVAQSPRYKITEKSQAVAFWCDPISGHATLYWYRQILGQGPELLVQFQDESVVDDSQLPKDRFSAERLKGVDSTLKIQPAELGDSAMYLCASSLGQTSGVGEQFFGPGTRLTVL.

Worth noting for this clone: Mismatch with germline at one junction end may stem from a read error. The J gene is TRBJ1-5, the V gene TRBV30, with 9 bases aligning to TRBD1. The germline gives CDR1 GTSNPN, CDR2 SVGIG (reference sequence). This CDR3 is built from 13 residues. CDR3 residues: CAWSRTGQGVRNF. The CDR3 bases are TGTGCCTGGAGTCGTACGGGACAGGGAGTTCGGAATTTT.